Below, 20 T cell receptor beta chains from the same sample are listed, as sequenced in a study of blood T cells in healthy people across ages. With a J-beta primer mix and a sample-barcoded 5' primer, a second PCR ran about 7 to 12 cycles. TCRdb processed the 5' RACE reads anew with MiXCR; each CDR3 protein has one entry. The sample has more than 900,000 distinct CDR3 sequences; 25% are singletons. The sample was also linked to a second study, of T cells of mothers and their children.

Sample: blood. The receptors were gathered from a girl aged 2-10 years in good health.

The CDR3 nucleotides read TGTGCCAGCAGCCCCAGGGTAGGGGGCTCATCCGAAAAACTGTTTTTT. This translates into CASSPRVGGSSEKLFF. This sequence joins TRBV12-3 or TRBV12-4 and TRBJ1-4; 7 bases are a match to TRBD1. The CDR3 loop spans 16 amino acids. V lost 6 bases, J lost 8 bases, and 15 bases stayed unmatched.

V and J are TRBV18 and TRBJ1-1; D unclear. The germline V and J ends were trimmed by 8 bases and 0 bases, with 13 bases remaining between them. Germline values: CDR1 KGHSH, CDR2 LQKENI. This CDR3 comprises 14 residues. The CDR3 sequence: CASRTEQMNTEAFF. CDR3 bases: TGTGCCAGCCGGACGGAGCAGATGAACACTGAAGCTTTCTTT.

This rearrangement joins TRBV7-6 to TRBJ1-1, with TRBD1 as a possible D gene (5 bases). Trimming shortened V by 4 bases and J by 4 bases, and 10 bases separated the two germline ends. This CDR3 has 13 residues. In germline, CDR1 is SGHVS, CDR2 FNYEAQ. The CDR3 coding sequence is TGTGCCAGCAGCTCGCCAGACAGCACTGAAGCTTTCTTT. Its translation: CASSSPDSTEAFF.

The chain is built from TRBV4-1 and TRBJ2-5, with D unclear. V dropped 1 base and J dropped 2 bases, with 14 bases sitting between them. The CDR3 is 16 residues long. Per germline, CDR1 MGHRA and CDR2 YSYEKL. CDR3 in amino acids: CASSQGSNRDQETQYF. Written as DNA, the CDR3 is TGCGCCAGCAGCCAAGGATCGAACAGAGATCAAGAGACCCAGTACTTC.

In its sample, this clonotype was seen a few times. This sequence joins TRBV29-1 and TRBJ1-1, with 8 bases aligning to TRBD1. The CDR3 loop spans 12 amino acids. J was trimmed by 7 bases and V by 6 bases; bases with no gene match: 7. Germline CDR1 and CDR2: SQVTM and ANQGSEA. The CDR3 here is CSVAPGQGEAFF. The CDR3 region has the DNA TGCAGCGTGGCCCCTGGACAGGGTGAAGCTTTCTTT.

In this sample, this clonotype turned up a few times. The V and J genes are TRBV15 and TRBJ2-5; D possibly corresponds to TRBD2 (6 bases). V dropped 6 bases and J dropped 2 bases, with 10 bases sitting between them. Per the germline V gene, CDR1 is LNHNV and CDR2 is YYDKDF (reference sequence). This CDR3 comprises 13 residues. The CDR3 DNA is TGTGCCACCAGGATACTAGCTCAAGAGACCCAGTACTTC. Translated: CATRILAQETQYF.

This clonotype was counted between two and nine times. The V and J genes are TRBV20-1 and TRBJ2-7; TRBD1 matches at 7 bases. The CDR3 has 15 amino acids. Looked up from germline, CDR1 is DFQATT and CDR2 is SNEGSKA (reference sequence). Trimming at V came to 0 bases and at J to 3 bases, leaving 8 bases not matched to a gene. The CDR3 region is CSARDIRTGNYEQYF. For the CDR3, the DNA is TGCAGTGCTAGAGATATTAGGACAGGTAACTACGAGCAGTACTTC.

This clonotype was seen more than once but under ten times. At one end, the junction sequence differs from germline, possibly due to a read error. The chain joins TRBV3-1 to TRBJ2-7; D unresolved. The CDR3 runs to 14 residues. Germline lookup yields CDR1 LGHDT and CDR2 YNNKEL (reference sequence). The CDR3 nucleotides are TGTGTCAGCAGCCCCGGACCGGTCTCCTACGAGCAGTACTTC. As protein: CVSSPGPVSYEQYF.

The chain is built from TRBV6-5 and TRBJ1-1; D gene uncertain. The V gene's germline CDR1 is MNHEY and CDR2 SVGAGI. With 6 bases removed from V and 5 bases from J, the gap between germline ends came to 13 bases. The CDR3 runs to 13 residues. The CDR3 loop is CASSPTFGTEAFF. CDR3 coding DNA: TGTGCCAGCAGCCCAACGTTCGGGACTGAAGCTTTCTTT.

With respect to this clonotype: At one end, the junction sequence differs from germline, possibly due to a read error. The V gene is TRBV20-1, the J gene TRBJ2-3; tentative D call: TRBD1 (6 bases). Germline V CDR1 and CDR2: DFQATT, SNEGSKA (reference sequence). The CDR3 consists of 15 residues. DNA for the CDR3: TGCAGTGCTAGGGGGGCCTCCGTTTCCACAGATACGCAATATTTT. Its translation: CSARGASVSTDTQYF.

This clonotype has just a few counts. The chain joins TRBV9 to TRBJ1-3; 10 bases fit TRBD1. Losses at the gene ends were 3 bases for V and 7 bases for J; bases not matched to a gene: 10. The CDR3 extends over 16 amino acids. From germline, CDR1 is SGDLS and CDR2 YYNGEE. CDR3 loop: CASSGEGQGRTNTIYF. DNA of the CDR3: TGTGCCAGCAGCGGAGAGGGACAGGGGAGGACCAACACCATATATTTT.

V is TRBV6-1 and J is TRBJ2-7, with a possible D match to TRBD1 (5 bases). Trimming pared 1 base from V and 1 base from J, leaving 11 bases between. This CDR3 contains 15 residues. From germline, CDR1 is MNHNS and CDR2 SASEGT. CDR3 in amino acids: CASSEDRMKSYEQYF. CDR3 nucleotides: TGTGCCAGCAGTGAAGACAGGATGAAGTCCTACGAGCAGTACTTC.

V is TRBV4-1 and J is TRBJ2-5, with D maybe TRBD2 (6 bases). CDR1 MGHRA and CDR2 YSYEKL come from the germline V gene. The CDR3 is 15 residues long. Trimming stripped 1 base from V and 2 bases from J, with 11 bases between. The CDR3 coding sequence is TGCGCCAGCAGCCAAGGGTTACGGGGGCAAGAGACCCAGTACTTC. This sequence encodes CASSQGLRGQETQYF.

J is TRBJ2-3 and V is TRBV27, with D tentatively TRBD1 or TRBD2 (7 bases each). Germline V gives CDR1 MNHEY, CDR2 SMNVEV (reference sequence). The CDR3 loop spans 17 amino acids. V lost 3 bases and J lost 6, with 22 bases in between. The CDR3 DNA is TGTGCCAGCAGTTTGTCCCTCGGGGGGCAGGGGGGCGATACGCAGTATTTT. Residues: CASSLSLGGQGGDTQYF.

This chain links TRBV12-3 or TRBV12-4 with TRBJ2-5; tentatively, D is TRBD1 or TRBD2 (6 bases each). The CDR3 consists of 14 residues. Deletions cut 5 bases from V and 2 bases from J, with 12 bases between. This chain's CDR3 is CASSRGEWQETQYF. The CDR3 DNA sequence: TGTGCCAGCAGTAGGGGGGAATGGCAAGAGACCCAGTACTTC.

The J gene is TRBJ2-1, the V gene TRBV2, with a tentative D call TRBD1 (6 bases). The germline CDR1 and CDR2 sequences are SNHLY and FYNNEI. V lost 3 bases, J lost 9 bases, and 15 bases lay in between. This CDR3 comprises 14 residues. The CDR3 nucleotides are TGTGCCAGCAGTGATTACAGGGTACCAGGTGAGCAGTTCTTC. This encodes CASSDYRVPGEQFF.

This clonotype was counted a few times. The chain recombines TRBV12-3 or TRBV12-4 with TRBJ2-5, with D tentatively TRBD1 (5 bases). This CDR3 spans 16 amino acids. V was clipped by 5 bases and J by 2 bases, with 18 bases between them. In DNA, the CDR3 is TGTGCCAGCAGTCTCGAACGGACAACCAGACAAGAGACCCAGTACTTC. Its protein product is CASSLERTTRQETQYF.

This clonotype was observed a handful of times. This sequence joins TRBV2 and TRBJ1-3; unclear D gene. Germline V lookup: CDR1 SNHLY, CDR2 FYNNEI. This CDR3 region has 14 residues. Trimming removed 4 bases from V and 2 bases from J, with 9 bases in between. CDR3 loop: CASSGNRPGNTIYF. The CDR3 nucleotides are TGTGCCAGCAGTGGAAACAGACCTGGAAACACCATATATTTT.

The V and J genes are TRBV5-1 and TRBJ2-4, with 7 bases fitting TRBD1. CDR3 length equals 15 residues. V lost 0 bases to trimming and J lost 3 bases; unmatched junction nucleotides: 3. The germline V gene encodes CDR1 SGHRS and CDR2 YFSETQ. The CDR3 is CASSLGQGLKNIQYF. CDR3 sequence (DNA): TGCGCCAGCAGCTTGGGACAGGGTCTCAAAAACATTCAGTACTTC.

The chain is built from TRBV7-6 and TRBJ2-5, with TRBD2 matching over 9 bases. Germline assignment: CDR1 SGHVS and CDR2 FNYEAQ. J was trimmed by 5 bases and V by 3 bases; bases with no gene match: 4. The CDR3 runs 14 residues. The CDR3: CASSFAGGAETQYF. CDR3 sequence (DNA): TGTGCCAGCAGCTTTGCGGGAGGGGCGGAGACCCAGTACTTC.